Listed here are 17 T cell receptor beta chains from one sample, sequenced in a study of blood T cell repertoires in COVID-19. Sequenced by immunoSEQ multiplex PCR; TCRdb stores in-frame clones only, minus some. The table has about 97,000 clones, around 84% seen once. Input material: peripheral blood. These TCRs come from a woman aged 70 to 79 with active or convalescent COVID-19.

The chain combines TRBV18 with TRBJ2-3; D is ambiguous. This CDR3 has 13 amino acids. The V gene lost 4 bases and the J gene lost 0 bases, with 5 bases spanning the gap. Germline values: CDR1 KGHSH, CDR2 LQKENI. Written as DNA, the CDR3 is TGTGCCAGCTCACGAGCCAGCACAGATACGCAGTATTTT. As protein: CASSRASTDTQYF.

DNA of the CDR3: TGTGCCATCAACCTGGGACACAAGGGAACAGATACGCAGTATTTT. Translation gives CAINLGHKGTDTQYF. The chain couples TRBV10-3 to TRBJ2-3; D may be TRBD1 (6 bases). Germline loops: CDR1 ENHRY, CDR2 SYGVKD. V dropped 7 bases and J dropped 3 bases, with 17 bases sitting between them. This CDR3 comprises 15 residues.

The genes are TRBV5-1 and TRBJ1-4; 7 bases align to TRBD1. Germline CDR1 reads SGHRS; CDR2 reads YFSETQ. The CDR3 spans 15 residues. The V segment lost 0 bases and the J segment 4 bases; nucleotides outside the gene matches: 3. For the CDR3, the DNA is TGCGCCAGCAGCTTGGGGGGACAGATTAATGAAAAACTGTTTTTT. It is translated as CASSLGGQINEKLFF.

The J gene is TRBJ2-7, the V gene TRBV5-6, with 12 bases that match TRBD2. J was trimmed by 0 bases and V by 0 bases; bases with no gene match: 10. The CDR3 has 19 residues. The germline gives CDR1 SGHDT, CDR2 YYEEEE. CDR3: CASSLVASGGAWGSYEQYF. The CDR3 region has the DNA TGTGCCAGCAGCTTGGTTGCTAGCGGGGGGGCTTGGGGCTCCTACGAGCAGTACTTC.

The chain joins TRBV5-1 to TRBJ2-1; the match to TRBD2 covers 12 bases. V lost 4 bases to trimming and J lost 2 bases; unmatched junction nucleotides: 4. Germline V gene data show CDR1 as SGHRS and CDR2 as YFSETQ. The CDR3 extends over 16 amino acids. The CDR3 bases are TGCGCCAGCAGCCCACTAGCGGGAGGAGCCTACAATGAGCAGTTCTTC. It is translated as CASSPLAGGAYNEQFF.

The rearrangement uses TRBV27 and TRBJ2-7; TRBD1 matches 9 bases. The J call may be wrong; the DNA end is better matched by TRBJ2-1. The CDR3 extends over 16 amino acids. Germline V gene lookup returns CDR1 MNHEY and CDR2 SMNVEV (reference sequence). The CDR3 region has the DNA TGTGCCAGCAGTTTACTCACAGGGGGCGGTGTGTATGAGCAGTTCTTC. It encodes CASSLLTGGGVYEQFF.

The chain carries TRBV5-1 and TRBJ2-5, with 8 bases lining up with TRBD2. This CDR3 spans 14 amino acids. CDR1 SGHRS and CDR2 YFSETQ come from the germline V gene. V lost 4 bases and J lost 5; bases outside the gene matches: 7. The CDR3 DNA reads TGCGCCAGCAGCACGCGGGGGGCCGGGGAGACCCAGTACTTC. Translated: CASSTRGAGETQYF.

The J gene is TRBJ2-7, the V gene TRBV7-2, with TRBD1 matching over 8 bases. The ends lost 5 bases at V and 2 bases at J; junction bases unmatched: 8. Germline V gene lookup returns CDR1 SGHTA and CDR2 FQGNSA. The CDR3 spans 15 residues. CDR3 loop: CASSQRQGSPYEQYF. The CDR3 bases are TGTGCCAGCAGCCAGAGACAGGGGAGTCCCTACGAGCAGTACTTC.

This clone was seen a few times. As DNA, the CDR3 is TGTGCCAGCAGGGCAGGGTACGATAATTCACCCCTCCACTTT. Its translation is CASRAGYDNSPLHF. This chain connects TRBV7-2 to TRBJ1-6, with a tentative D call TRBD1 (5 bases). This CDR3 has 14 residues. Between the trimmed V and J ends, which lost 6 bases and 5 bases, there was a span of 11 bases. Germline lookup yields CDR1 SGHTA and CDR2 FQGNSA.

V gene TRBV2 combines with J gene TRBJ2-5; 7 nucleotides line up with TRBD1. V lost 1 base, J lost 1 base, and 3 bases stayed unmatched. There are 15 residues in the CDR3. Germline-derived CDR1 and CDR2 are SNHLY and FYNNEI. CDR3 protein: CASSEDWTGQETQYF. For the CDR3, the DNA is TGTGCCAGCAGTGAAGATTGGACAGGCCAAGAGACCCAGTACTTC.

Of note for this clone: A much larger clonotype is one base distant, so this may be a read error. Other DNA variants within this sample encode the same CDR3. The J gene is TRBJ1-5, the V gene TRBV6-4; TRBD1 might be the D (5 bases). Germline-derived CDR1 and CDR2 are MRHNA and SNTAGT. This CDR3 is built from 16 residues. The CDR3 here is CASMGARADSNQPQHF. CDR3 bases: TGTGCTAGTATGGGCGCCAGGGCCGATAGCAATCAGCCCCAGCATTTT.

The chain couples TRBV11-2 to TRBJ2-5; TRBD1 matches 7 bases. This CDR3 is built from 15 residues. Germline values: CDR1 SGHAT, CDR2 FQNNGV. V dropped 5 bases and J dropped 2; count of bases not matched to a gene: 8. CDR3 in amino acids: CASSEGTEPQETQYF. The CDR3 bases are TGTGCCAGCAGCGAGGGGACAGAACCACAAGAGACCCAGTACTTC.

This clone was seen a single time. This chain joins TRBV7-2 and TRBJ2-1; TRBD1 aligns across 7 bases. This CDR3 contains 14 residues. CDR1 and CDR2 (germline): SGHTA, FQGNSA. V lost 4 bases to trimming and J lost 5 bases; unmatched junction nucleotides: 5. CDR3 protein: CASSYTGAHNEQFF. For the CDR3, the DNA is TGTGCCAGCAGCTATACAGGGGCCCACAATGAGCAGTTCTTC.

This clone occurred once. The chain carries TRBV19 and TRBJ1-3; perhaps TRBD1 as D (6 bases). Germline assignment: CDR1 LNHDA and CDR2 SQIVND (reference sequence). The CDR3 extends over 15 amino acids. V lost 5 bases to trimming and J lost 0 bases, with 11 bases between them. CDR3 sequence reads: CASSQGPNSGNTIYF. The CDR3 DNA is TGTGCCAGTAGTCAGGGGCCAAACTCTGGAAACACCATATATTTT.

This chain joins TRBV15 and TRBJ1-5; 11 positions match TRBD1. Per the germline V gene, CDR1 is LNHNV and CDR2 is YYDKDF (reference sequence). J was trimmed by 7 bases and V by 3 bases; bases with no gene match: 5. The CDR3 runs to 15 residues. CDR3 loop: CATSSQDRGRQPQHF. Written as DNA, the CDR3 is TGTGCCACCAGCAGCCAGGACAGGGGGCGACAGCCCCAGCATTTT.

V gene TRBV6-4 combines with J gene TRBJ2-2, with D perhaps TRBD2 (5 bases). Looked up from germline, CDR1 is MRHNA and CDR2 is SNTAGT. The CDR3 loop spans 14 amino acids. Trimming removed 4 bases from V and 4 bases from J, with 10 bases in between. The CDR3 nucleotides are TGTGCCAGCAGTGCCTCAGAGGGCACCGGGGAGCTGTTTTTT. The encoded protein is CASSASEGTGELFF.

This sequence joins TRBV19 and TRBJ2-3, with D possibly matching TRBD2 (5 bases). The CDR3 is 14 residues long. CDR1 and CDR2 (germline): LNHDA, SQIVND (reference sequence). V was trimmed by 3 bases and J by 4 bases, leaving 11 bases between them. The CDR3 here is CASSITRASDTQYF. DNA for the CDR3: TGTGCCAGTAGTATCACTAGAGCCTCAGATACGCAGTATTTT.